The rows below give T cell receptor beta chains drawn from one sample of a study of regulatory T cells in long-lasting Graves disease. TCRdb ran MiXCR on the multiplex PCR reads and lists one entry per CDR3 protein. Of 250,000 to 300,000 distinct CDR3 sequences in the sample, about 20% are singletons; the top ten hold 13% to 15%. In addition, the sample was reused for a study of T cells in Graves' hyperthyroidism and ophthalmopathy.

Sample: peripheral blood mononuclear cells (PBMCs), taken at new diagnosis, from a patient treated with antithyroid drugs. The receptors here all came from a woman under 40 with Graves disease. Both conserved end residues are part of each CDR3. Fields, in order: J gene, V gene, D gene, clone size, CDR3 DNA, CDR3 protein. D genes are given only for firm matches. Some rows have no size entry. The others give once, few or many, or a class for an expanded clone.

>TRBJ2-3|TRBV7-2|TRBD1|-
TGTGCCAGCAGCCCCACAGGGGGCAGGACAGATACGCAGTATTTT
CASSPTGGRTDTQYF
>TRBJ2-6|TRBV9|-|many
TGTGCCAGCAGCGTAGAGGGCGGTAGGGTCGGGATGGGAACTGGGGCCAACGTCCTGACTTTC
CASSVEGGRVGMGTGANVLTF
>TRBJ1-5|TRBV6-2/TRBV6-3|TRBD1|-
TGTGCCAGCAGTTACTCGGGACAGAGAGATAATCAGCCCCAGCATTTT
CASSYSGQRDNQPQHF
>TRBJ2-5|TRBV2|TRBD2|many
TGTGCCAGCAGTGAAGGCTTCCTAGCGGGGGGCCAAGAGACCCAGTACTTC
CASSEGFLAGGQETQYF
>TRBJ1-1|TRBV6-1|TRBD1|many
TGTGCCAGCAGAGTCGACAGGGAAGGCACTGAAGCTTTCTTT
CASRVDREGTEAFF
>TRBJ2-3|TRBV2|-|-
TGTGCCAGCAGACCAAGTGCGGGTAAAGATACGCAGTATTTT
CASRPSAGKDTQYF
>TRBJ1-2|TRBV6-2/TRBV6-3|-|-
TGTGCCAGCAAAGTCGGAACCTATGGCTACACCTTC
CASKVGTYGYTF
>TRBJ2-5|TRBV7-6|TRBD2|many
TGTGCCAGCATCAACGAACCCGGCGGGAGCCAAGAGACCCAGTACTTC
CASINEPGGSQETQYF
>TRBJ2-7|TRBV12-3/TRBV12-4|-|-
TGTGCCAGCAGTTTAGCGAACTCCTACGAGCAGTACTTC
CASSLANSYEQYF
>TRBJ2-7|TRBV2|-|many
TGTGCCAGCAGTGAGTACGGGACAAGCCTAGAGCAGTACTTC
CASSEYGTSLEQYF
>TRBJ2-2|TRBV7-9|-|many
TGTGCCAGCAGACCGGACGGGAACACCGGGGAGCTGTTTTTT
CASRPDGNTGELFF
>TRBJ2-6|TRBV3-1|-|many
TGTGCCAGCAGCTCTGGGCGGGCCTCCTCTGGGGCCAACGTCCTGACTTTC
CASSSGRASSGANVLTF
>TRBJ1-1|TRBV6-1|-|many
TGTGCCAGCACCCTTGTTGGACGTGGGGAGGCTTTCTTT
CASTLVGRGEAFF